This T cell receptor (beta chain) was sequenced during a study of T-cell reconstitution after alpha-beta-depleted transplantation in children. Germline V gives CDR1 SGHTA, CDR2 FQGNSA. This CDR3 has 11 residues. Trimming left V 5 bases short and J 7 bases short, with 6 bases between. This clonotype was observed many times. A TCRbeta library incorporating unique molecular identifiers was prepared. TCRdb fed the PCR reads into MiXCR, producing one record per CDR3 protein. The repertoire includes around 680,000 distinct CDR3 sequences, around 16% of them detected once, and over 0.95% sits in the top ten.

The receptor's source is a human donor who donated a stem cell graft to a child with acute myeloid leukemia. The V and J genes are TRBV7-2 and TRBJ2-1; no reliable D call. The material was PBMCs from the stem cell graft donor, obtained from the stem cell graft. In DNA form, the CDR3 reads TGTGCCAGCAGCAGACTTAATGAGCAGTTCTTC. Amino acids: CASSRLNEQFF.